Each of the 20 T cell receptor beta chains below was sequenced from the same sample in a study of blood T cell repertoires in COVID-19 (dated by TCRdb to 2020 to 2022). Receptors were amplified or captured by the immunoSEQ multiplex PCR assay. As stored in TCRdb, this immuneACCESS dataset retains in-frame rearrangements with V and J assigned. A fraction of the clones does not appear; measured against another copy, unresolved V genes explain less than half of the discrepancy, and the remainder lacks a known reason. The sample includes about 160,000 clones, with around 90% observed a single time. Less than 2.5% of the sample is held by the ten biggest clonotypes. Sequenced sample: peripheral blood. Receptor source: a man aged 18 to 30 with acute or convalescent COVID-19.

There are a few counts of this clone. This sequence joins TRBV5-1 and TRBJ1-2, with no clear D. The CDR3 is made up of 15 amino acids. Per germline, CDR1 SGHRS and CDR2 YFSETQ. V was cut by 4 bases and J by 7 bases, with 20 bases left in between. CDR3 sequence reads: CASSAWPGEESGYTF. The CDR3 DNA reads TGCGCCAGCAGCGCCTGGCCCGGGGAAGAGAGTGGCTACACCTTC.

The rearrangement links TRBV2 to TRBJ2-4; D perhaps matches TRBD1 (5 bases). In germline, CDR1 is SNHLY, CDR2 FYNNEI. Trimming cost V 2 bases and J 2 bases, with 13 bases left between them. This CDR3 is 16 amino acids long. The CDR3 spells CASSESTRVSKNIQYF. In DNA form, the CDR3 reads TGTGCCAGCAGTGAATCGACCAGGGTCTCCAAAAACATTCAGTACTTC.

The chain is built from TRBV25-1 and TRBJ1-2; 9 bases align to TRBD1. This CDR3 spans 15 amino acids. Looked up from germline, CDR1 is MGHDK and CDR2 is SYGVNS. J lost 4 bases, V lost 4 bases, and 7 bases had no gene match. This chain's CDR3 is CASSAQTGGFYGYTF. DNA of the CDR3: TGTGCCAGCAGTGCACAGACAGGGGGTTTCTATGGCTACACCTTC.

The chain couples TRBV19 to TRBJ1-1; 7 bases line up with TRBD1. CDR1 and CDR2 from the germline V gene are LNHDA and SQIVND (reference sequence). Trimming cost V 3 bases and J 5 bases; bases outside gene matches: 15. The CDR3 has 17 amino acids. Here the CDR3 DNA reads TGTGCCAGTAGTATTATACCGGGACAGAGTATTAGGACTGAAGCTTTCTTT. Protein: CASSIIPGQSIRTEAFF.

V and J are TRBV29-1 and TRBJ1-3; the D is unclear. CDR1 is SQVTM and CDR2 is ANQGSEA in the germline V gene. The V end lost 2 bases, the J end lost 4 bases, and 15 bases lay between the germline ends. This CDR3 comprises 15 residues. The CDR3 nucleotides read TGCAGCGTTGAAAGTCGAGGATCTAAAGGAAACACCATATATTTT. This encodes CSVESRGSKGNTIYF.

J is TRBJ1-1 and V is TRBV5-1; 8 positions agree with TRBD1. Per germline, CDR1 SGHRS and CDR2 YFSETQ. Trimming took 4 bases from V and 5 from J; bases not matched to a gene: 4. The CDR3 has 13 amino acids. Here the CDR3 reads CASSVTGATEAFF. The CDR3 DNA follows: TGCGCCAGCAGCGTGACAGGGGCGACTGAAGCTTTCTTT.

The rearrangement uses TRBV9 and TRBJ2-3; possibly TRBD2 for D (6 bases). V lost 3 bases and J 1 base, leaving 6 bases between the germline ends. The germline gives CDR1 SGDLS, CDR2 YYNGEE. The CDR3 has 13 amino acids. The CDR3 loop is CASSAGGTDTQYF. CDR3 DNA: TGTGCCAGCAGCGCGGGGGGCACAGATACGCAGTATTTT.

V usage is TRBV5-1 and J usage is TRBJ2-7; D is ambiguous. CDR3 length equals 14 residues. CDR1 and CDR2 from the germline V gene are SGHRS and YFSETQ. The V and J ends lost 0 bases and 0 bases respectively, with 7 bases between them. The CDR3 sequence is CASSLGAASYEQYF. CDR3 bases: TGCGCCAGCAGCTTGGGTGCGGCCTCCTACGAGCAGTACTTC. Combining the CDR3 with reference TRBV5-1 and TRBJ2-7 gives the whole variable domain KAGVTQTPRYLIKTRGQQVTLSCSPISGHRSVSWYQQTPGQGLQFLFEYFSETQRNKGNFPGRFSGRQFSNSRSEMNVSTLELGDSALYLCASSLGAASYEQYFGPGTRLTVT.

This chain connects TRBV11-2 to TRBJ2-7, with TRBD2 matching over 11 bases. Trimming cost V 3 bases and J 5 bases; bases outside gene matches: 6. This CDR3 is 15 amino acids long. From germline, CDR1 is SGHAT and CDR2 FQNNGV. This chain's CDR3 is CASSFLLAGANEQYF. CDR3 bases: TGTGCCAGCAGCTTCTTACTAGCGGGAGCCAACGAGCAGTACTTC.

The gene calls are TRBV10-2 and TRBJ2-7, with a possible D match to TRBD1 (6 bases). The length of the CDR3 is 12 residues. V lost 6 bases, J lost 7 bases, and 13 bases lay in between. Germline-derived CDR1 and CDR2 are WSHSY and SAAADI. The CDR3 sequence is CASRRQEWEQYF. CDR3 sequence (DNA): TGCGCCAGCAGGAGACAGGAATGGGAGCAGTACTTC.

CDR3: CASSREQDTGELFF. The DNA of the CDR3 is TGTGCCAGCTCACGTGAACAGGACACCGGGGAGCTGTTTTTT. The chain carries TRBV18 and TRBJ2-2, with a weak D call TRBD1 (5 bases). CDR1 is KGHSH and CDR2 is LQKENI in the germline V gene. The CDR3 loop spans 14 amino acids. Trimming removed 4 bases from V and 3 bases from J, with 9 bases in between.

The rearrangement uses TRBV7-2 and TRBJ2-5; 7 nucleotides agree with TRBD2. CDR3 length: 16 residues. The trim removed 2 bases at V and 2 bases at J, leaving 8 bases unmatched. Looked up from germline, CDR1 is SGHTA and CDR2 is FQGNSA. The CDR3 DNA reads TGTGCCAGCAGCTTACTCGGGGGGAGTTTGCAAGAGACCCAGTACTTC. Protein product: CASSLLGGSLQETQYF.

Here the CDR3 reads CASAPRANYGYTF. In nucleotides, the CDR3 is TGTGCCAGCGCACCCCGGGCTAACTATGGCTACACCTTC. V usage is TRBV5-6 and J usage is TRBJ1-2; D uncertain. V was cut by 7 bases and J by 0 bases, with 10 bases left in between. From germline, CDR1 is SGHDT and CDR2 YYEEEE. CDR3 length: 13 residues.

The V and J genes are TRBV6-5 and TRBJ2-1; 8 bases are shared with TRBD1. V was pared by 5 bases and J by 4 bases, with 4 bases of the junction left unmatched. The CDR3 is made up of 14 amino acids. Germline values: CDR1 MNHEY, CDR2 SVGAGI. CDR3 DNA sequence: TGTGCCAGCAGTCAATGGACAGGGTACAATGAGCAGTTCTTC. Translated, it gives CASSQWTGYNEQFF.

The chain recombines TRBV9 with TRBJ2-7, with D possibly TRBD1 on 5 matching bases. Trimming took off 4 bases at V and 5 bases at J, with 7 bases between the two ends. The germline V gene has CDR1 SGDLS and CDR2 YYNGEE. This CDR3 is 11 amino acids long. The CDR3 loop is CASSQGDEQYF. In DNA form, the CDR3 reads TGTGCCAGCAGCCAAGGGGACGAGCAGTACTTC.

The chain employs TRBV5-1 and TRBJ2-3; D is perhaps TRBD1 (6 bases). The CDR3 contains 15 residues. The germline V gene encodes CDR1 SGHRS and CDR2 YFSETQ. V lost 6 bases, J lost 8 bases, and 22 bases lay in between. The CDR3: CASTQTGLYRSTQYF. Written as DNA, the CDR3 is TGCGCCAGCACCCAAACAGGGTTGTATAGGAGTACGCAGTATTTT.

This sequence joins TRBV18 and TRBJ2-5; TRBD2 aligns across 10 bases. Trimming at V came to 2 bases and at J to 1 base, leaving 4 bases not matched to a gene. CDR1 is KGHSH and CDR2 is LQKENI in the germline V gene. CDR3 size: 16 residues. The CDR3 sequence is CASSPTLAGLQETQYF. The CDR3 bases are TGTGCCAGCTCACCAACACTAGCGGGACTCCAAGAGACCCAGTACTTC.

The CDR3 bases are TGTGCCAGCAACAACCAGGGGGCGCGCTACGAGCAGTACTTC. Translation: CASNNQGARYEQYF. The chain recombines TRBV7-9 with TRBJ2-7; 8 bases map to TRBD1. The CDR3 covers 14 residues. After removal of 7 bases from V and 3 bases from J, the junction contained 8 bases not matched to a gene. Germline-derived CDR1 and CDR2 are SEHNR and FQNEAQ (reference sequence).

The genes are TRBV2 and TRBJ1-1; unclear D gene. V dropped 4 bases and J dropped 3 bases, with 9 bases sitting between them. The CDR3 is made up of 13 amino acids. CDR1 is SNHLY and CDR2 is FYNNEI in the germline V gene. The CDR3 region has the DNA TGTGCCAGCAGTGTAGCCTTTGACACTGAAGCTTTCTTT. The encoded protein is CASSVAFDTEAFF.

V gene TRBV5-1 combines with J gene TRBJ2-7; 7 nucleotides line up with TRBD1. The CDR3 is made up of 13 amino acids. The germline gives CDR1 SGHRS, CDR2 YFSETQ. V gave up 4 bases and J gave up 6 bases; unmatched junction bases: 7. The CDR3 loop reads CASSMTGSLEQYF. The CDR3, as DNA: TGCGCCAGCAGCATGACAGGGTCTCTCGAGCAGTACTTC.